The 29 T cell receptor beta chains given below trace back to one sample, sequenced in a study of T cells in Graves' hyperthyroidism and ophthalmopathy. The CDR3 regions of TCR beta were amplified from RNA transcripts. TCR CDR3 regions were first amplified by RT-PCR with HTBI primers. Via MiXCR, TCRdb re-called the multiplex PCR reads, giving one row per CDR3 protein. In the table there are fewer than 750,000 distinct CDR3 sequences, roughly 14% of which are singletons. What was sequenced was blood. Receptors originate from a woman in her 40s with Graves' ophthalmopathy.

The J gene is TRBJ1-1, the V gene TRBV28; D is unresolved. The V gene's germline CDR1 is MDHEN and CDR2 SYDVKM. The V end was cut by 6 bases, the J end by 1 base, with 9 bases between. This CDR3 is built from 13 residues. The CDR3 sequence: CASRPARNTEAFF. DNA of the CDR3: TGTGCCAGCAGGCCAGCGAGGAACACTGAAGCTTTCTTT.

This clonotype was observed many times. The chain carries TRBV20-1 and TRBJ2-4; D may be TRBD2 (5 bases). Germline CDR1 and CDR2: DFQATT and SNEGSKA (reference sequence). This CDR3 contains 13 residues. Trimming removed 3 bases at V and 2 bases at J, with 8 bases between. The CDR3 protein is CSARSGSKNIQYF. As DNA, the CDR3 is TGCAGTGCTAGGTCGGGGTCCAAAAACATTCAGTACTTC.

This clonotype was detected ten times or more. The chain employs TRBV28 and TRBJ1-3; D uncertain. The V end lost 5 bases, the J end lost 4 bases, and 9 bases lay between the germline ends. The CDR3 runs 13 residues. Germline loops: CDR1 MDHEN, CDR2 SYDVKM. The CDR3 protein is CASSPTLGNTIYF. The DNA of the CDR3 is TGTGCCAGCAGTCCTACATTGGGAAACACCATATATTTT. The complete variable domain, with remaining parts taken from reference TRBV28 and TRBJ1-3, reads DVKVTQSSRYLVKRTGEKVFLECVQDMDHENMFWYRQDPGLGLRLIYFSYDVKMKEKGDIPEGYSVSREKKERFSLILESASTNQTSMYLCASSPTLGNTIYFGEGSWLTVV.

The chain couples TRBV5-1 to TRBJ2-3; tentatively, D is TRBD2 (5 bases). Per the germline V gene, CDR1 is SGHRS and CDR2 is YFSETQ. The CDR3 covers 13 residues. Trimming removed 4 bases at V and 7 bases at J, with 13 bases between. The CDR3 sequence is CASSPGLLNTQYF. The DNA for the CDR3 is TGCGCCAGCAGCCCCGGACTTCTCAATACGCAGTATTTT.

This clonotype was picked up many times. This sequence joins TRBV14 and TRBJ2-5; TRBD2 aligns across 8 bases. This CDR3 has 16 amino acids. The junction had 7 bases not matched to a gene; V was cut back by 1 base and J by 3 bases. CDR1 is SGHDN, CDR2 FVKESK, per germline. The CDR3 coding sequence is TGTGCCAGCAGCCAAGTACCGGGACTAGAGGAAGAGACCCAGTACTTC. Translated, it gives CASSQVPGLEEETQYF.

This clonotype occurred a few times. The chain joins TRBV20-1 to TRBJ1-1, with D unclear. The CDR3 spans 11 residues. Trimming stripped 7 bases from V and 6 bases from J, with 12 bases between. Germline lookup yields CDR1 DFQATT and CDR2 SNEGSKA (reference sequence). The CDR3 sequence: CSGSPDAEAFF. In nucleotides, the CDR3 is TGCAGTGGCTCCCCGGACGCTGAAGCTTTCTTT.

V gene TRBV7-9 combines with J gene TRBJ1-1; D remains ambiguous. Germline V gene lookup returns CDR1 SEHNR and CDR2 FQNEAQ (reference sequence). V lost 7 bases to trimming and J lost 5 bases, with 8 bases between them. This CDR3 has 11 residues. CDR3 region: CASTQNTEAFF. CDR3 DNA: TGTGCCAGCACCCAAAATACTGAAGCTTTCTTT.

Only a few counts were recorded for this clonotype. The V and J genes are TRBV4-1 and TRBJ2-4; D is ambiguous. This CDR3 has 17 residues. Germline-derived CDR1 and CDR2 are MGHRA and YSYEKL. With 0 bases removed from V and 0 bases from J, the gap between germline ends came to 12 bases. CDR3 DNA sequence: TGCGCCAGCAGCCAAGATCTTGAGCGCCTAGCCAAAAACATTCAGTACTTC. Translating it yields CASSQDLERLAKNIQYF.

This chain links TRBV19 with TRBJ1-3; 7 positions match TRBD1. CDR3 length equals 15 residues. Germline V CDR1 and CDR2: LNHDA, SQIVND (reference sequence). Trimming took 7 bases from V and 2 from J; bases not matched to a gene: 8. This chain's CDR3 is CASIPQGNPGNTIYF. The CDR3 DNA sequence: TGTGCCAGTATACCACAGGGGAATCCTGGAAACACCATATATTTT. The whole variable domain, remainder taken from reference TRBV19 and TRBJ1-3, is DGGITQSPKYLFRKEGQNVTLSCEQNLNHDAMYWYRQDPGQGLRLIYYSQIVNDFQKGDIAEGYSVSREKKESFPLTVTSAQKNPTAFYLCASIPQGNPGNTIYFGEGSWLTVV.

Comment on this clonotype: A much larger clone sits a single nucleotide away, making a read error possible. This chain joins TRBV6-5 and TRBJ1-5, with 10 bases identical to TRBD1. Germline V lookup: CDR1 MNHEY, CDR2 SVGAGI. The V and J ends lost 2 bases and 3 bases, in that order; junction bases with no gene match: 7. The CDR3 totals 17 residues. CDR3 loop: CASSYAGTGASNQPQHF. CDR3 coding DNA: TGTGCCAGCAGTTACGCCGGGACAGGGGCCTCCAATCAGCCCCAGCATTTT.

This clonotype was seen repeatedly, ten times or more. The chain recombines TRBV27 with TRBJ1-1, with D maybe TRBD1 (5 bases). Per germline, CDR1 MNHEY and CDR2 SMNVEV (reference sequence). V lost 7 bases, J lost 3 bases, and 9 bases lay in between. The CDR3 extends over 12 amino acids. CDR3: CASMGGHTEAFF. The CDR3 DNA follows: TGTGCCAGCATGGGGGGTCACACTGAAGCTTTCTTT.

This clonotype has just a few counts. The V call is TRBV28, the J call TRBJ1-2; 8 bases agree with TRBD1. The J segment lost 4 bases and the V segment lost 3 bases, leaving 10 bases of the junction unmatched. From germline, CDR1 is MDHEN and CDR2 SYDVKM. This CDR3 has 16 amino acids. The CDR3 loop reads CASSFPTGGNGYGYTF. DNA of the CDR3: TGTGCCAGCAGTTTCCCTACAGGGGGAAATGGCTATGGCTACACCTTC.

This clonotype has a count of ten or more. The V call is TRBV6-5, the J call TRBJ2-7; a possible D gene is TRBD1 (5 bases). The V and J ends lost 4 bases and 3 bases respectively, with 13 bases between them. This CDR3 is built from 14 residues. Germline V gene lookup returns CDR1 MNHEY and CDR2 SVGAGI. The CDR3 nucleotides are TGTGCCAGCAGTTTTAGGGGCACAATCTACGAGCAGTACTTC. Encoded protein: CASSFRGTIYEQYF.

This chain uses TRBV29-1 with TRBJ2-7; 10 positions agree with TRBD2. V lost 2 bases, J lost 5 bases, and 6 bases stayed unmatched. The CDR3 has 14 amino acids. Germline V gene data show CDR1 as SQVTM and CDR2 as ANQGSEA. The CDR3 DNA sequence: TGCAGCGTTGAACCTAGCGGGAGAACGGACGAGCAGTACTTC. It is translated as CSVEPSGRTDEQYF.

The rearrangement joins TRBV9 to TRBJ2-2; maybe TRBD2 (5 bases). The germline V gene has CDR1 SGDLS and CDR2 YYNGEE. V was pared by 4 bases and J by 5 bases, with 18 bases between. The CDR3 totals 16 residues. The CDR3 nucleotides read TGTGCCAGCAGCCCTCGGACTGAGGCGAGGACCGGGGAGCTGTTTTTT. Translation gives CASSPRTEARTGELFF.

The sample holds many counts of this clonotype. V gene TRBV12-5 combines with J gene TRBJ1-2; D possibly corresponds to TRBD1 (6 bases). The CDR3 is made up of 13 amino acids. V lost 4 bases and J 8 bases, leaving 14 bases between the germline ends. The germline CDR1 and CDR2 sequences are LGHNT and FRNRAP. This CDR3 reads CASGSRQAQGYTF. The CDR3 DNA reads as TGTGCTAGTGGTTCCAGACAGGCCCAAGGCTACACCTTC. Full variable domain (remainder filled in from reference TRBV12-5 and TRBJ1-2): DARVTQTPRHKVTEMGQEVTMRCQPILGHNTVFWYRQTMMQGLELLAYFRNRAPLDDSGMPKDRFSAEMPDATLATLKIQPSEPRDSAVYFCASGSRQAQGYTFGSGTRLTVV.

This clonotype was picked up many times. V gene TRBV12-3 or TRBV12-4 combines with J gene TRBJ2-2, with a tentative D call TRBD2 (5 bases). Trimming left V 3 bases short and J 0 bases short, with 8 bases between. The length of the CDR3 is 15 residues. The CDR3 protein is CASSFLAANTGELFF. CDR3 bases: TGTGCCAGCAGTTTCCTAGCAGCGAACACCGGGGAGCTGTTTTTT.

This clonotype appeared many times. V and J are TRBV4-1 and TRBJ2-7, with 9 bases identical to TRBD2. Trimming removed 0 bases from V and 1 base from J; junction bases left unmatched: 1. Germline CDR1 is MGHRA and CDR2 is YSYEKL. CDR3 length: 15 residues. CDR3 DNA sequence: TGCGCCAGCAGCCAAGAGGCGGGAGGGTCCTACGAGCAGTACTTC. Translated: CASSQEAGGSYEQYF.

The chain is built from TRBV28 and TRBJ2-4, with D tentatively TRBD1 (6 bases). Germline V gene sequence: CDR1 MDHEN, CDR2 SYDVKM. CDR3 length: 20 residues. V shed 5 bases and J shed 0 bases, with 26 bases lying between them. In DNA, the CDR3 is TGTGCCAGCAGTCTTATGGGGGCCCCTGGCGCTCGGGTAGCCAAAAACATTCAGTACTTC. Translated, it gives CASSLMGAPGARVAKNIQYF.

This clonotype was counted a few times. CDR3 loop: CASRTTSGRASEQYF. The CDR3 DNA follows: TGTGCCAGCAGAACTACTAGCGGGAGGGCCTCCGAGCAGTACTTC. The chain has TRBV3-1 and TRBJ2-7; 13 bases line up with TRBD2. Unmatched junction bases numbered 8, after V lost 6 bases and J lost 6 bases. The CDR3 is made up of 15 amino acids. The germline gives CDR1 LGHDT, CDR2 YNNKEL (reference sequence).

The table lists this clonotype with many counts. The CDR3 coding sequence is TGTGCCAGCTCCGCAGGGGGTATGAATCAGCCCCAGCATTTT. This translates into CASSAGGMNQPQHF. V gene TRBV18 combines with J gene TRBJ1-5; 7 bases match TRBD1. Trimming cost V 6 bases and J 4 bases; bases outside gene matches: 6. Germline assignment: CDR1 KGHSH and CDR2 LQKENI. There are 14 residues in the CDR3.

A few counts support this clonotype. This chain joins TRBV27 and TRBJ2-7; TRBD1 agrees at 7 bases. Germline assignment: CDR1 MNHEY and CDR2 SMNVEV (reference sequence). V was pared by 5 bases and J by 7 bases, with 11 bases of the junction left unmatched. The CDR3 runs to 14 residues. CDR3 DNA: TGTGCCAGCAGTACACCGGGACAGCATGGGGAGCAGTACTTC. As protein: CASSTPGQHGEQYF.

This clonotype was picked up many times. V gene TRBV6-5 combines with J gene TRBJ1-2, with 7 positions matching TRBD1. The V gene's germline CDR1 is MNHEY and CDR2 SVGAGI. V trimming: 2 bases; J trimming: 4 bases; junction bases outside the gene matches: 7. CDR3 length: 15 residues. CDR3 bases: TGTGCCAGCAGTTACCGGTCAGGGGGTTTCTATGGCTACACCTTC. Translating gives CASSYRSGGFYGYTF.

V is TRBV28 and J is TRBJ2-7, with 10 positions matching TRBD2. The CDR3 length is 18 residues. V was clipped by 6 bases and J by 3 bases; unmatched bases: 17. The V gene's germline CDR1 is MDHEN and CDR2 SYDVKM. CDR3 in DNA: TGTGCCAGCAGCTTGGGTTCGTCTAGCGGGAGCCGAATCTACGAGCAGTACTTC. It codes for CASSLGSSSGSRIYEQYF.

CDR3 residues: CASSLAGGFYNSPLHF. CDR3 nucleotides: TGTGCCAGCAGTTTAGCGGGCGGATTCTATAATTCACCCCTCCACTTT. The V and J genes are TRBV12-3 or TRBV12-4 and TRBJ1-6; D unresolved. V was trimmed by 0 bases and J by 3 bases, leaving 9 bases between them. The CDR3 covers 16 residues.

There are many counts of this clonotype. The chain joins TRBV28 to TRBJ2-2, with 8 bases identical to TRBD1. Germline-derived CDR1 and CDR2 are MDHEN and SYDVKM. The CDR3 runs to 14 residues. Trimming at V came to 6 bases and at J to 7 bases, leaving 7 bases not matched to a gene. The CDR3 DNA follows: TGTGCCAGCAGGGTACAGGGGGAGGTCGGGGAGCTGTTTTTT. This gives the protein CASRVQGEVGELFF.

The sample holds many counts of this clonotype. The chain links TRBV28 to TRBJ2-7; TRBD1 matches 9 bases. This CDR3 region has 13 residues. Germline trimming cut 10 bases from V and 2 bases from J; bases unmatched to any gene: 6. The V gene's germline CDR1 is MDHEN and CDR2 SYDVKM. In nucleotides, the CDR3 is TGTGCCACCGGGGACAGGGTGGCCTACGAGCAGTACTTC. The encoded protein is CATGDRVAYEQYF.

This clonotype was detected many times. This chain connects TRBV13 to TRBJ2-5, with 13 positions matching TRBD2. V lost 4 bases, J lost 7 bases, and 6 bases stayed unmatched. Looked up from germline, CDR1 is PRHDT and CDR2 is FYEKMQ (reference sequence). This CDR3 is built from 15 residues. The CDR3: CASSYGLAGAGTQYF. CDR3 DNA: TGTGCCAGCAGCTATGGACTAGCGGGAGCTGGGACCCAGTACTTC.

Concerning this clonotype itself: Given a much more abundant clone one base away, this may be a read error. The CDR3 protein is CASSILQPAYGNTF. The CDR3 coding sequence is TGTGCCAGTAGTATTTTACAGCCAGCCTATGGCAACACCTTC. V is TRBV19 and J is TRBJ1-2, with D unresolved. This CDR3 has 14 amino acids. CDR1 and CDR2 (germline): LNHDA, SQIVND (reference sequence). The complete variable domain, with remaining parts taken from reference TRBV19 and TRBJ1-2, reads DGGITQSPKYLFRKEGQNVTLSCEQNLNHDAMYWYRQDPGQGLRLIYYSQIVNDFQKGDIAEGYSVSREKKESFPLTVTSAQKNPTAFYLCASSILQPAYGNTFGSGTRLTVV.